This TCR beta chain was captured in a study of blood T cell repertoires in COVID-19. Study at large: The cDNA or gDNA used as material had been derived from T cells, B-cell-depleted T cells, or PBMCs.

Trimming shortened V by 0 bases and J by 10 bases, and 13 bases separated the two germline ends. The length of the CDR3 is 15 residues. CDR1 and CDR2 (germline): MNHNY, SVGAGI (reference sequence). Under the authors' procedure: Reference gene primers were amplified, and this amplification served to estimate nucleated cell counts. The assay was immunoSEQ multiplex PCR, and TCRdb's table has in-frame clones only and misses some. V, J and clone size are those of that table, while D and trimming were read from the DNA. Counted here are fewer than 650,000 clones, 85% to 90% occurring once; the ten biggest clones make up about 8%.

Input material: peripheral blood. V usage is TRBV6-6 and J usage is TRBJ1-6; maybe TRBD1 (6 bases). The source is a woman aged 50 to 65 with COVID-19, enrolled during active disease. The CDR3 DNA is TGTGCCAGCAGTTACTCGGGCAGGGGTGGGTCACCCCTCCACTTT. It encodes CASSYSGRGGSPLHF.